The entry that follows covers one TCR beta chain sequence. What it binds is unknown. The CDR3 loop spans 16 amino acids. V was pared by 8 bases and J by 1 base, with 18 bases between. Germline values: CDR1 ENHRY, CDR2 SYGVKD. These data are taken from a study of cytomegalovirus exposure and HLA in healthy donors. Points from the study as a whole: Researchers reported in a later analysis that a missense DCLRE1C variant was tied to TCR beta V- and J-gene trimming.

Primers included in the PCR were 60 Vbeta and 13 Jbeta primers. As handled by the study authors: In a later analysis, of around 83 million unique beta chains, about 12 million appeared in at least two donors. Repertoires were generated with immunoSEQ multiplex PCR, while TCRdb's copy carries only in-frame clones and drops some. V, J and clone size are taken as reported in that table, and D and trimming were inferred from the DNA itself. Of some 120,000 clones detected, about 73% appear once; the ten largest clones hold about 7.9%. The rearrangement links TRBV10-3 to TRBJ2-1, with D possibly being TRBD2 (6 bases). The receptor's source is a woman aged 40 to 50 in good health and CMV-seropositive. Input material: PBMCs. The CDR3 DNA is TGTGCCATCCGGGAATCCGATGCGGGGTCCTACAATGAGCAGTTCTTC. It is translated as CAIRESDAGSYNEQFF.